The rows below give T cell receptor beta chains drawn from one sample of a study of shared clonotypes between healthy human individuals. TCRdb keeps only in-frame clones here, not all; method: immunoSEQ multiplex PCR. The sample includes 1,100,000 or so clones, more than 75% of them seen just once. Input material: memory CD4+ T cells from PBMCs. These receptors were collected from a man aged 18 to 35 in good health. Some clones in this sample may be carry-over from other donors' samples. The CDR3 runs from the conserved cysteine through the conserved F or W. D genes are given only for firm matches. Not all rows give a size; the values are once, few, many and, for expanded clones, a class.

CDR3 protein: CASSEVTGFGSNQPQHF; CDR3 DNA: TGTGCCAGCAGCGAAGTAACAGGGTTCGGGAGCAATCAGCCCCAGCATTTT; CDR3 length: 17; V gene: TRBV5-8; J gene: TRBJ1-5; D gene: .; clone size: .
CDR3 protein: CASSIDSAYEQFF; CDR3 DNA: TGTGCCAGTAGTATAGATTCCGCCTATGAGCAGTTCTTC; CDR3 length: 13; V gene: TRBV19; J gene: TRBJ2-1; D gene: .; clone size: .
CDR3 protein: CASSGDWGNTIYF; CDR3 DNA: TGTGCCAGCAGCGGAGACTGGGGAAACACCATATATTTT; CDR3 length: 13; V gene: TRBV5-5; J gene: TRBJ1-3; D gene: .; clone size: once
CDR3 protein: CASRTGGTGGVQPQHF; CDR3 DNA: TGTGCCAGCAGAACCGGCGGGACAGGGGGCGTCCAGCCCCAGCATTTT; CDR3 length: 16; V gene: TRBV2; J gene: TRBJ1-5; D gene: TRBD1; clone size: .
CDR3 protein: CASSRASANTGELFF; CDR3 DNA: TGTGCCAGCAGCCGGGCCTCTGCGAACACCGGGGAGCTGTTTTTT; CDR3 length: 15; V gene: TRBV7-9; J gene: TRBJ2-2; D gene: .; clone size: once
CDR3 protein: CATSLRHGNIQYF; CDR3 DNA: TGTGCCACCAGCCTTAGACACGGAAACATTCAGTACTTC; CDR3 length: 13; V gene: TRBV15; J gene: TRBJ2-4; D gene: .; clone size: .
CDR3 protein: CASRAAGTGGGEAFF; CDR3 DNA: TGTGCCAGCAGAGCAGCCGGGACAGGGGGTGGTGAAGCTTTCTTT; CDR3 length: 15; V gene: TRBV25-1; J gene: TRBJ1-1; D gene: TRBD1; clone size: .
CDR3 protein: CASSLAGSLYNEQFF; CDR3 DNA: TGTGCCAGCAGTTTAGCGGGGAGTCTATACAATGAGCAGTTCTTC; CDR3 length: 15; V gene: TRBV28; J gene: TRBJ2-1; D gene: .; clone size: .
CDR3 protein: CASSLEGRGVVTNEKLFF; CDR3 DNA: TGTGCCAGCAGCTTAGAGGGCAGGGGAGTAGTCACTAATGAAAAACTGTTTTTT; CDR3 length: 18; V gene: TRBV7-6; J gene: TRBJ1-4; D gene: .; clone size: .
CDR3 protein: CASSLVRETQYF; CDR3 DNA: TGTGCCAGCAGCTTAGTCAGGGAGACCCAGTACTTC; CDR3 length: 12; V gene: TRBV11-2; J gene: TRBJ2-5; D gene: .; clone size: once
CDR3 protein: CATRAGGPRIYEQYF; CDR3 DNA: TGTGCCACCCGAGCGGGAGGGCCCAGGATCTACGAGCAGTACTTC; CDR3 length: 15; V gene: TRBV28; J gene: TRBJ2-7; D gene: TRBD2; clone size: .
CDR3 protein: CASSLFSSGSNTDTQYF; CDR3 DNA: TGTGCCAGCAGCTTATTTTCGAGCGGGAGTAACACAGATACGCAGTATTTT; CDR3 length: 17; V gene: TRBV7-3; J gene: TRBJ2-3; D gene: TRBD2; clone size: few
CDR3 protein: CASSQGGGTGYTF; CDR3 DNA: TGTGCCAGCAGCCAAGGAGGGGGCACTGGCTACACCTTC; CDR3 length: 13; V gene: TRBV4-2; J gene: TRBJ1-2; D gene: TRBD1; clone size: many
CDR3 protein: CASRSLSGRSYEQYF; CDR3 DNA: TGCGCCAGCAGATCGCTTAGCGGCCGCTCCTACGAGCAGTACTTC; CDR3 length: 15; V gene: TRBV5-1; J gene: TRBJ2-7; D gene: .; clone size: .
CDR3 protein: CATQSREQYF; CDR3 DNA: TGTGCCACACAATCCCGGGAGCAGTACTTC; CDR3 length: 10; V gene: TRBV28; J gene: TRBJ2-7; D gene: .; clone size: .
CDR3 protein: CASSLRGYEQYF; CDR3 DNA: TGTGCCAGCTCACTCAGGGGTTACGAGCAGTACTTC; CDR3 length: 12; V gene: TRBV18; J gene: TRBJ2-7; D gene: .; clone size: .
CDR3 protein: CASSLAGTGVQAFF; CDR3 DNA: TGTGCCAGCAGCTTAGCAGGGACAGGGGTTCAAGCTTTCTTT; CDR3 length: 14; V gene: TRBV7-9; J gene: TRBJ1-1; D gene: TRBD1; clone size: .
CDR3 protein: CASSSPIGGATGELFF; CDR3 DNA: TGTGCCAGCAGCTCCCCCATAGGGGGCGCGACCGGGGAGCTGTTTTTT; CDR3 length: 16; V gene: TRBV5-4; J gene: TRBJ2-2; D gene: TRBD1; clone size: .
CDR3 protein: CAGGQGNNEQFF; CDR3 DNA: TGTGCCGGGGGACAGGGGAACAATGAGCAGTTCTTC; CDR3 length: 12; V gene: TRBV30; J gene: TRBJ2-1; D gene: TRBD1; clone size: .
CDR3 protein: CASSLEDRTSTQYF; CDR3 DNA: TGTGCCAGCAGCTTAGAGGACAGAACTTCTACGCAGTATTTT; CDR3 length: 14; V gene: TRBV7-2; J gene: TRBJ2-3; D gene: .; clone size: .
CDR3 protein: CASSSPPKTGGEEKLFF; CDR3 DNA: TGTGCCAGCAGTTCACCTCCGAAGACAGGGGGTGAAGAAAAACTGTTTTTT; CDR3 length: 17; V gene: TRBV7-9; J gene: TRBJ1-4; D gene: TRBD1; clone size: .
CDR3 protein: CASSYSNAGTYEQYF; CDR3 DNA: TGTGCCAGCAGTTACTCGAATGCAGGTACCTACGAGCAGTACTTC; CDR3 length: 15; V gene: TRBV6-6; J gene: TRBJ2-7; D gene: .; clone size: .
CDR3 protein: CASSPHIGSGNTIYF; CDR3 DNA: TGTGCCAGCAGCCCCCACATAGGCTCTGGAAACACCATATATTTT; CDR3 length: 15; V gene: TRBV7-8; J gene: TRBJ1-3; D gene: .; clone size: .
CDR3 protein: CSVTGRRGADNEQFF; CDR3 DNA: TGCAGCGTCACTGGACGGCGGGGTGCGGACAATGAGCAGTTCTTC; CDR3 length: 15; V gene: TRBV29-1; J gene: TRBJ2-1; D gene: .; clone size: .
CDR3 protein: CASSSGSVATLYEQYF; CDR3 DNA: TGCGCCAGCAGCTCCGGATCAGTCGCGACTCTTTACGAGCAGTACTTC; CDR3 length: 16; V gene: TRBV5-1; J gene: TRBJ2-7; D gene: .; clone size: .
CDR3 protein: CASSHRRGGNTEAFF; CDR3 DNA: TGCGCCAGCAGTCATCGACGAGGGGGAAACACTGAAGCTTTCTTT; CDR3 length: 15; V gene: TRBV23-1; J gene: TRBJ1-1; D gene: .; clone size: once
CDR3 protein: CASSEGRGGLAEINEQFF; CDR3 DNA: TGTGCCAGCAGCGAAGGACGGGGGGGACTAGCGGAGATCAATGAGCAGTTCTTC; CDR3 length: 18; V gene: TRBV2; J gene: TRBJ2-1; D gene: TRBD2; clone size: .
CDR3 protein: CASSLSPPSTDTQYF; CDR3 DNA: TGTGCCAGCAGTTTAAGTCCTCCCTCCACAGATACGCAGTATTTT; CDR3 length: 15; V gene: TRBV28; J gene: TRBJ2-3; D gene: .; clone size: .
CDR3 protein: CASSPPPGLYTGELFF; CDR3 DNA: TGTGCCAGTAGTCCGCCGCCGGGACTTTACACCGGGGAGCTGTTTTTT; CDR3 length: 16; V gene: TRBV19; J gene: TRBJ2-2; D gene: .; clone size: .
CDR3 protein: CASSELGGTGTEKLFF; CDR3 DNA: TGTGCCAGCAGTGAATTGGGGGGGACAGGGACTGAAAAACTGTTTTTT; CDR3 length: 16; V gene: TRBV25-1; J gene: TRBJ1-4; D gene: TRBD1; clone size: once
CDR3 protein: CASSLGTSGSGTGELFF; CDR3 DNA: TGTGCCAGCAGCCTGGGGACTAGCGGGAGTGGGACCGGGGAGCTGTTTTTT; CDR3 length: 17; V gene: TRBV5-4; J gene: TRBJ2-2; D gene: TRBD2; clone size: .